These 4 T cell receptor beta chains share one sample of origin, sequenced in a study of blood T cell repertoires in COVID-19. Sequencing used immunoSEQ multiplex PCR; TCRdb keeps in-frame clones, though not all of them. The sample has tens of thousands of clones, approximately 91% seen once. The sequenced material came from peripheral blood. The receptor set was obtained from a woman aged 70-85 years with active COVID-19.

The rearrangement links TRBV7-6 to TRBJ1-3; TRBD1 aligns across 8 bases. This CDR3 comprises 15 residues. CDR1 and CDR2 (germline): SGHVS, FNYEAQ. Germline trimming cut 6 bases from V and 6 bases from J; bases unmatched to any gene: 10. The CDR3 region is CASSFGQGIENTIYF. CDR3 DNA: TGTGCCAGCAGTTTCGGACAGGGAATCGAAAACACCATATATTTT.

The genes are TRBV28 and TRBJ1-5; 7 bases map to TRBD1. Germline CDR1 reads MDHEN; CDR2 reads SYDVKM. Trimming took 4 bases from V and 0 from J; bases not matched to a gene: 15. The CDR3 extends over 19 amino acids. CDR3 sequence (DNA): TGTGCCAGCAGTTCCCTTAGGTATCGCAGGGGGAGTAGCAATCAGCCCCAGCATTTT. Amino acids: CASSSLRYRRGSSNQPQHF.

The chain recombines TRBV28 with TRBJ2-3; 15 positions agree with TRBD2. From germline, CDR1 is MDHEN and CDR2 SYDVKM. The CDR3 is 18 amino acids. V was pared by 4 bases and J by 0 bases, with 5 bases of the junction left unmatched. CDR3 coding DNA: TGTGCCAGCAGTTCCGGACTAGCGGGAGGGTCTAGCACAGATACGCAGTATTTT. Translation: CASSSGLAGGSSTDTQYF.

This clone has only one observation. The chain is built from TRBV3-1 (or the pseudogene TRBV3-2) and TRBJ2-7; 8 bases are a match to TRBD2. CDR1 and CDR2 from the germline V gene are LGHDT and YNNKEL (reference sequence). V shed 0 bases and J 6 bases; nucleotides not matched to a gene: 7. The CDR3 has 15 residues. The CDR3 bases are TGTGCCAGCAGCCAAGATGCGGGAGGCGGGCTCGAGCAGTACTTC. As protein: CASSQDAGGGLEQYF.